The rows below give T cell receptor beta chains drawn from one sample of a study of spatial heterogeneity in lung cancer. TCRdb re-derived calls from the 5' RACE reads in MiXCR, one entry per CDR3 protein. This table has around 120,000 distinct CDR3 sequences, 12% appearing once. The sequences come from PBMCs, collected at follow-up. The receptors come from a male donor with early-stage non-small cell lung cancer. Both conserved end residues are part of each CDR3. Each record gives: CDR3 DNA, CDR3 protein, CDR3 length, J gene, clone size, D gene, V gene. The D gene is left open where the match is weak. Size values are once, few and many counts, or a class for expanded clones, and some rows have none.

cdr3_nt: TGCAGTGCTAGAGCTGGGACTAGGGGGTCCAACGAGCAGTACTTC
cdr3_aa: CSARAGTRGSNEQYF
cdr3_length: 15
j_call: TRBJ2-7
clone_size: NA
d_call: TRBD2
v_call: TRBV20-1

cdr3_nt: TGTGCCAGCAGCTTAGACAGGGCGAGCGGGGAGCTGTTTTTT
cdr3_aa: CASSLDRASGELFF
cdr3_length: 14
j_call: TRBJ2-2
clone_size: many
d_call: NA
v_call: TRBV7-2

cdr3_nt: TGCAGCGTTGGAGGGGTTGAAAAACTGTTTTTT
cdr3_aa: CSVGGVEKLFF
cdr3_length: 11
j_call: TRBJ1-4
clone_size: NA
d_call: NA
v_call: TRBV29-1

cdr3_nt: TGCAGTGCTAGTCGTAGTGAGCAGTTCTTC
cdr3_aa: CSASRSEQFF
cdr3_length: 10
j_call: TRBJ2-1
clone_size: many
d_call: NA
v_call: TRBV20-1

cdr3_nt: TGTGCCAGCAGCAGTGGACAGGGGACATTGAGCGGGCAGTACTTC
cdr3_aa: CASSSGQGTLSGQYF
cdr3_length: 15
j_call: TRBJ2-7
clone_size: many
d_call: TRBD1
v_call: TRBV7-6

cdr3_nt: TGTGCCAGCAGTGAACAGGGGTTCTATGGCTACACCTTC
cdr3_aa: CASSEQGFYGYTF
cdr3_length: 13
j_call: TRBJ1-2
clone_size: NA
d_call: TRBD1
v_call: TRBV28

cdr3_nt: TGCAGTGCCCCGCGTGGGACGGACACTGAAGCTTTCTTT
cdr3_aa: CSAPRGTDTEAFF
cdr3_length: 13
j_call: TRBJ1-1
clone_size: few
d_call: NA
v_call: TRBV20-1

cdr3_nt: TGCAGCGCGGGGGGGTCCTACGAGCAGTACTTC
cdr3_aa: CSAGGSYEQYF
cdr3_length: 11
j_call: TRBJ2-7
clone_size: many
d_call: TRBD2
v_call: TRBV29-1

cdr3_nt: TGTGCCAGCAGTTTCGACGACAGGGCAAGATCACCCCTCCACTTT
cdr3_aa: CASSFDDRARSPLHF
cdr3_length: 15
j_call: TRBJ1-6
clone_size: NA
d_call: TRBD1
v_call: TRBV11-1

cdr3_nt: TGTGCCAGTGGGCGGCCCTACAATGAGCAGTTCTTC
cdr3_aa: CASGRPYNEQFF
cdr3_length: 12
j_call: TRBJ2-1
clone_size: few
d_call: NA
v_call: TRBV6-1

cdr3_nt: TGTGCCAGCAGTTTATCGAGACAGCTGAACACTGAAGCTTTCTTT
cdr3_aa: CASSLSRQLNTEAFF
cdr3_length: 15
j_call: TRBJ1-1
clone_size: NA
d_call: NA
v_call: TRBV27

cdr3_nt: TGTGCCAGCAGTGAAGTTGGGGACACTGAAGCTTTCTTT
cdr3_aa: CASSEVGDTEAFF
cdr3_length: 13
j_call: TRBJ1-1
clone_size: many
d_call: NA
v_call: TRBV6-1

cdr3_nt: TGTGCCAGCAGCGCACCAACGCCAGGAGATAGCCTCGGGGAGCAGTACTTC
cdr3_aa: CASSAPTPGDSLGEQYF
cdr3_length: 17
j_call: TRBJ2-7
clone_size: few
d_call: NA
v_call: TRBV6-6

cdr3_nt: TGCGCCAGCAGCCAAAAACAGGATTTTGGAAACACCATATATTTT
cdr3_aa: CASSQKQDFGNTIYF
cdr3_length: 15
j_call: TRBJ1-3
clone_size: few
d_call: NA
v_call: TRBV4-1

cdr3_nt: TGCAGTGCTAGAGCGTTATGGGGTGTGGATTCACCCCTCCACTTT
cdr3_aa: CSARALWGVDSPLHF
cdr3_length: 15
j_call: TRBJ1-6
clone_size: many
d_call: NA
v_call: TRBV20-1

cdr3_nt: TGTGCCAGCAGCCTCTCCCCGGGGGATACGCAGTATTTT
cdr3_aa: CASSLSPGDTQYF
cdr3_length: 13
j_call: TRBJ2-3
clone_size: NA
d_call: NA
v_call: TRBV5-4

cdr3_nt: TGTGCCAGCAGCTTAGTAGCCTATCGCGACTACAATGAGCAGTTCTTC
cdr3_aa: CASSLVAYRDYNEQFF
cdr3_length: 16
j_call: TRBJ2-1
clone_size: many
d_call: NA
v_call: TRBV7-8

cdr3_nt: TGTGCCAGCAGTCTTGCCAGGGGAGCGACGCTTTACGAGCAGTACTTC
cdr3_aa: CASSLARGATLYEQYF
cdr3_length: 16
j_call: TRBJ2-7
clone_size: many
d_call: NA
v_call: TRBV7-2

cdr3_nt: TGTGCCACCAGTGACGGGACAGTTAACACCGGGGAGCTGTTTTTT
cdr3_aa: CATSDGTVNTGELFF
cdr3_length: 15
j_call: TRBJ2-2
clone_size: many
d_call: TRBD1
v_call: TRBV24-1

cdr3_nt: TGTGCCAGCACACGGCGCAATCAGCCCCAGCATTTT
cdr3_aa: CASTRRNQPQHF
cdr3_length: 12
j_call: TRBJ1-5
clone_size: many
d_call: NA
v_call: TRBV28